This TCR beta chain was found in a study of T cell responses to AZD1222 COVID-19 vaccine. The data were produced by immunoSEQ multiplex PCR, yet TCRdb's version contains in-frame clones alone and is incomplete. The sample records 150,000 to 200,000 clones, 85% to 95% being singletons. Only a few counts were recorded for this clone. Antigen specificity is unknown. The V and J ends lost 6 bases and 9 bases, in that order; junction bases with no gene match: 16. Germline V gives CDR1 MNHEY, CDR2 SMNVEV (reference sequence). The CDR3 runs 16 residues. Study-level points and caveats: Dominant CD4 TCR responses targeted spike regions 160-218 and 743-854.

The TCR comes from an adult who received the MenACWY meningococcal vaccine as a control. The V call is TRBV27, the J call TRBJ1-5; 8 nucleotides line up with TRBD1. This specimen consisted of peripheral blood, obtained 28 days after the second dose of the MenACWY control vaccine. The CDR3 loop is CASSWTGTGSSGPQHF. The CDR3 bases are TGTGCCAGCAGCTGGACCGGGACAGGTAGCTCGGGGCCCCAGCATTTT.